This T cell receptor beta chain was observed in a study of shared clonotypes between healthy human individuals. The assay was immunoSEQ multiplex PCR, and TCRdb's table has in-frame clones only and misses some. The sample carries roughly 2.6 million clones, more than 90% recorded once. Germline CDR1 is SGHVS and CDR2 is FQNEAQ. This CDR3 is 15 amino acids long. The J segment lost 3 bases and the V segment lost 2 bases, leaving 4 bases of the junction unmatched. Comments on this clone: Antigen unknown.

Points from the study as a whole: Estimated richness was generally greater in naive than memory subsets.

The sequence was obtained from a man younger than 35 in good health. Sequencing used naive CD4+ T cells sorted from blood. Stated subset: CD45RA+ positively selected. The chain couples TRBV7-8 to TRBJ2-3; 8 nucleotides align to TRBD2. Here the CDR3 DNA reads TGTGCCAGCAGCTTAAGCGGGAGTGGGACAGATACGCAGTATTTT. Its protein is CASSLSGSGTDTQYF.